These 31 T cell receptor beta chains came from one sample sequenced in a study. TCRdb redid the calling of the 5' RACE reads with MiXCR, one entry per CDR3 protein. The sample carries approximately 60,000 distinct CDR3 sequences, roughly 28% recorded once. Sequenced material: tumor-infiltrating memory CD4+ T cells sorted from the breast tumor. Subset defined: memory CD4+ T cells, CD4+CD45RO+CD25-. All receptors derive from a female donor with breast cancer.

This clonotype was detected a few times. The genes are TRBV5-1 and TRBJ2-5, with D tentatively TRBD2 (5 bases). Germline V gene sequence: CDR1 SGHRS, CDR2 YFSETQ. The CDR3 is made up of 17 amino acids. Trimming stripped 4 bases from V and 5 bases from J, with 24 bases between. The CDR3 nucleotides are TGCGCCAGCAGCCCTAGCCGCAGCGTGGGGTCATTGGAGACCCAGTACTTC. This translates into CASSPSRSVGSLETQYF. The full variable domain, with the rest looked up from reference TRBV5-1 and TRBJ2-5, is KAGVTQTPRYLIKTRGQQVTLSCSPISGHRSVSWYQQTPGQGLQFLFEYFSETQRNKGNFPGRFSGRQFSNSRSEMNVSTLELGDSALYLCASSPSRSVGSLETQYFGPGTRLLVL.

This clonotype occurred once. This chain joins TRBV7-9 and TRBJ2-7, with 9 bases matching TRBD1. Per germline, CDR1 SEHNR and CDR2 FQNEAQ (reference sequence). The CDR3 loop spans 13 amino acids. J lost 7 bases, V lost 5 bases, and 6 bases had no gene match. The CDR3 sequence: CASSPGQGGEQYF. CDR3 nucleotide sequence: TGTGCCAGCAGCCCGGGACAGGGAGGAGAGCAGTACTTC.

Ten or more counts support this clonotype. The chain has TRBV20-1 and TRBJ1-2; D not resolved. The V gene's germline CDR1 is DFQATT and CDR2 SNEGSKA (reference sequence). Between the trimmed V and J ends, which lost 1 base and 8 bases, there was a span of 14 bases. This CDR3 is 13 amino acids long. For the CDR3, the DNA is TGCAGTGCTAGAGTAGGGCAGTTGAGAGGCTACACCTTC. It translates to CSARVGQLRGYTF.

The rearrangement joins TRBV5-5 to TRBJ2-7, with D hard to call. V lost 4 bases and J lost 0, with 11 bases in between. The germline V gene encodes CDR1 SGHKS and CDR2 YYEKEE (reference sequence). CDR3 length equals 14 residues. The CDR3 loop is CASSLGRNSYEQYF. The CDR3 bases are TGTGCCAGCAGCCTCGGACGGAACTCCTACGAGCAGTACTTC.

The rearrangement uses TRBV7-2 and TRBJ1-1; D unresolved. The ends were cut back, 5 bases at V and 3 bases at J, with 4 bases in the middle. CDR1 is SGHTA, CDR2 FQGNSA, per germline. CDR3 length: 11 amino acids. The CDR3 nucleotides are TGTGCCAGCAGCCTCCACACTGAAGCTTTCTTT. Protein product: CASSLHTEAFF.

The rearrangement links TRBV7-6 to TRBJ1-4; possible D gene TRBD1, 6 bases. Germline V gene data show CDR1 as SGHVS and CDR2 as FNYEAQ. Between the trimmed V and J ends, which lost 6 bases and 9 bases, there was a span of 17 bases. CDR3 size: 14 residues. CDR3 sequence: CASRSGGGDQKLFF. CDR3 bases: TGTGCCAGCAGATCCGGGGGGGGCGATCAAAAACTGTTTTTT.

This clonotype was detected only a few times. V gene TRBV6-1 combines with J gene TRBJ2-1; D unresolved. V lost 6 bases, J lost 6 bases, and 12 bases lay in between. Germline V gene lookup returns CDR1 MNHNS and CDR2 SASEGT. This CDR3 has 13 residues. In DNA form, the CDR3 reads TGTGCCAGCAGGGTGGTGCCGGTCAATGAGCAGTTCTTC. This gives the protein CASRVVPVNEQFF.

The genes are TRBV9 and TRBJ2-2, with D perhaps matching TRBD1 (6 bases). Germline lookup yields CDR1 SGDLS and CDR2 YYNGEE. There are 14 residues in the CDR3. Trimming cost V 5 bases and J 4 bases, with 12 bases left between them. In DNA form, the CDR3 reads TGTGCCAGCAGGGAACAACAGGGCACCGGGGAGCTGTTTTTT. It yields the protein CASREQQGTGELFF. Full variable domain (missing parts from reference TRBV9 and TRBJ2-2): DSGVTQTPKHLITATGQRVTLRCSPRSGDLSVYWYQQSLDQGLQFLIQYYNGEERAKGNILERFSAQQFPDLHSELNLSSLELGDSALYFCASREQQGTGELFFGEGSRLTVL.

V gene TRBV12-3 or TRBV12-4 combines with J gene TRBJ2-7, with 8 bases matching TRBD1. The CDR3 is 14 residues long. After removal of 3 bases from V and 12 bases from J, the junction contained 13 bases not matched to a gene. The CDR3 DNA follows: TGTGCCAGCAGTTTCGGGACAGGCTTTCTGCAGGGGTACTTC. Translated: CASSFGTGFLQGYF.

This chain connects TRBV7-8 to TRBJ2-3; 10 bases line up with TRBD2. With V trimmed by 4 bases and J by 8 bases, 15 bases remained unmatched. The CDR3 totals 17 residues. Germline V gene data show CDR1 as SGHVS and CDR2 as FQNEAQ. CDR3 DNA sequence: TGTGCCAGCAGCTCTAGCCCGGGACTAGCGCGGCCGGGTACGCAGTATTTT. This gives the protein CASSSSPGLARPGTQYF.

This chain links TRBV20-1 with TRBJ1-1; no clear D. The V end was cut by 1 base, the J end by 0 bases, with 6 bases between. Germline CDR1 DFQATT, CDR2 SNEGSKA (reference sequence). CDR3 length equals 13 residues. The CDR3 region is CSARGTMNTEAFF. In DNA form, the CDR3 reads TGCAGTGCTAGAGGAACCATGAACACTGAAGCTTTCTTT.

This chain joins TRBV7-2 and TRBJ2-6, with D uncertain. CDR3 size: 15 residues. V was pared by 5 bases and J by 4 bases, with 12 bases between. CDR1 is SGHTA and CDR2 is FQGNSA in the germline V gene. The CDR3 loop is CASSPAALGANVLTF. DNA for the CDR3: TGTGCCAGCAGCCCTGCGGCCCTCGGGGCCAACGTCCTGACTTTC.

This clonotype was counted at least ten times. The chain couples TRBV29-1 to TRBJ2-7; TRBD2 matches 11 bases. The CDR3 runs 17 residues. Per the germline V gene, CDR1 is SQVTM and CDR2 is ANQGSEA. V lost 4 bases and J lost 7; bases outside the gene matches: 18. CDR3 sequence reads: CSVVPEVAGGLKSEQYF. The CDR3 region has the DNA TGCAGCGTTGTCCCCGAGGTAGCGGGAGGGCTTAAGAGTGAGCAGTACTTC.

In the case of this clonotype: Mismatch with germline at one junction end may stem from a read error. The CDR3 DNA sequence: TGTGCCAGCAGCTCCCGACAGGGGGCAAATGGAAAACTGTTTTTT. Translation gives CASSSRQGANGKLFF. The genes are TRBV7-9 and TRBJ1-4, with 10 positions matching TRBD1. Germline loops: CDR1 SEHNR, CDR2 FQNEAQ (reference sequence). The CDR3 totals 15 residues.

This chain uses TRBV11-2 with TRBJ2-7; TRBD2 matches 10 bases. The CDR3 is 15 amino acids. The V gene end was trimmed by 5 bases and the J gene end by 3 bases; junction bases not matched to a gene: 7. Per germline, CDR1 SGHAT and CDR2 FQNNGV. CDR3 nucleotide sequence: TGTGCCAGCAGCGGGCCGGGACTAGCGCTCTACGAGCAGTACTTC. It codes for CASSGPGLALYEQYF.

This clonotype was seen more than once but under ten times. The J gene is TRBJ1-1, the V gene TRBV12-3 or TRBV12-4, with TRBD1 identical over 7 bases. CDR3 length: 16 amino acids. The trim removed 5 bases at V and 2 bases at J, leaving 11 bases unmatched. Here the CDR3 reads CASSSGTGTENTEAFF. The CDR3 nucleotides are TGTGCCAGCAGTAGTGGTACCGGGACAGAAAACACTGAAGCTTTCTTT.

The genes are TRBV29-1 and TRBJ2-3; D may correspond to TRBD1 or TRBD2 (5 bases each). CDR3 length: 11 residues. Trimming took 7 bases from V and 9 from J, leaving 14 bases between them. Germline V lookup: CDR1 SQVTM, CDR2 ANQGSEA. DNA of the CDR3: TGCAGCGAATCTATGGGGGAGACGCAGTATTTT. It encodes CSESMGETQYF.

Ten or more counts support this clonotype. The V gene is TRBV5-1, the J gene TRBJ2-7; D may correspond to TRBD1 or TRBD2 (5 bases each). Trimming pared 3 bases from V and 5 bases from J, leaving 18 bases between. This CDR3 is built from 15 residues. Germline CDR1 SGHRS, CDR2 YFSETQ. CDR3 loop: CASSSRDGRGNEQYF. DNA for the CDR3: TGCGCCAGCAGCTCCCGGGACGGGCGAGGCAACGAGCAGTACTTC.

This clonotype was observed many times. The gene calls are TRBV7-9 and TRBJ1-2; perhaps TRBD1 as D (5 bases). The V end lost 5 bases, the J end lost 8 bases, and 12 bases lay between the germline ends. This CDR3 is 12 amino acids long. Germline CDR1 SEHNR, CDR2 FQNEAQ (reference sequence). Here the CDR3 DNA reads TGTGCCAGCAGCCCCCAGACAGTAGGCTACACCTTC. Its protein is CASSPQTVGYTF.

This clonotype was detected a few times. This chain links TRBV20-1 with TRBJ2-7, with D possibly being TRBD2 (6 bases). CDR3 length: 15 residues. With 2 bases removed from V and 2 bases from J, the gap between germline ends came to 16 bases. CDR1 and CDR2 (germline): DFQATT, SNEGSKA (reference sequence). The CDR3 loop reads CSARTPGSGAYEQYF. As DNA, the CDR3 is TGCAGTGCTAGAACCCCGGGTAGCGGCGCCTACGAGCAGTACTTC.

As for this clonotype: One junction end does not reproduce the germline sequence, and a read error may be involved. CDR3 amino acids: CSVERWQGSYKEQFF. The CDR3 nucleotides read TGCAGCGTTGAGCGTTGGCAGGGATCCTACAAGGAGCAGTTCTTC. The J gene is TRBJ2-1, the V gene TRBV29-1; D is perhaps TRBD1 (5 bases). This CDR3 has 15 residues. Per germline, CDR1 SQVTM and CDR2 ANQGSEA.

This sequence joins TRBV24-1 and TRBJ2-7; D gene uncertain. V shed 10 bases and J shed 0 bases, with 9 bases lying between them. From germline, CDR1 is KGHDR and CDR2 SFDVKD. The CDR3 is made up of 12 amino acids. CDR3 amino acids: CATESDSYEQYF. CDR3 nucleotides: TGTGCCACTGAGTCGGACTCCTACGAGCAGTACTTC.

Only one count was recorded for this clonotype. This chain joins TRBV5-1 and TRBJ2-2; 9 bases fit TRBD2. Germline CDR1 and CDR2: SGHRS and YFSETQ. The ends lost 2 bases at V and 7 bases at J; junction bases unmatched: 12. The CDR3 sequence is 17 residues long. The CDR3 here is CASSLQPSGDVIGELFF. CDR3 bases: TGCGCCAGCAGCTTACAACCTAGCGGGGATGTCATCGGGGAGCTGTTTTTT.

In nucleotides, the CDR3 is TGCAGTGCATTAGACCGGGACTCGACCACCGGGAGCTACGAGCAGTACTTC. Protein sequence: CSALDRDSTTGSYEQYF. J is TRBJ2-7 and V is TRBV20-1; D is perhaps TRBD2 (6 bases). Trimming pared 6 bases from V and 3 bases from J, leaving 27 bases between. The CDR3 totals 17 residues. CDR1 and CDR2 (germline): DFQATT, SNEGSKA (reference sequence).

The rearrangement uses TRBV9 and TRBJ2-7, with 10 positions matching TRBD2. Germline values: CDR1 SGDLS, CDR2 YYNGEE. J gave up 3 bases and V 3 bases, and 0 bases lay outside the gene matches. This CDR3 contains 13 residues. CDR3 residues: CASSGTSGYEQYF. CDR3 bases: TGTGCCAGCAGCGGGACTAGCGGCTACGAGCAGTACTTC.

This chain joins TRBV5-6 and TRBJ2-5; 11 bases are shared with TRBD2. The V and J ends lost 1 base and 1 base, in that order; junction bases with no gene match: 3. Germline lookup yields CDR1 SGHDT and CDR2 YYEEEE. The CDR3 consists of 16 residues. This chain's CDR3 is CASSLRTSGGQETQYF. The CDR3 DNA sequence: TGTGCCAGCAGCTTGCGTACTAGCGGGGGCCAAGAGACCCAGTACTTC. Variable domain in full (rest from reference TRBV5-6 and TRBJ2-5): DAGVTQSPTHLIKTRGQQVTLRCSPKSGHDTVSWYQQALGQGPQFIFQYYEEEERQRGNFPDRFSGHQFPNYSSELNVNALLLGDSALYLCASSLRTSGGQETQYFGPGTRLLVL.

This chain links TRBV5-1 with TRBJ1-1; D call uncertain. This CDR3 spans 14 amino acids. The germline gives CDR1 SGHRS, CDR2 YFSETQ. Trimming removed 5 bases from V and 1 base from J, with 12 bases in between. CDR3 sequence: CASSLFPENTEAFF. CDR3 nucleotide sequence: TGCGCCAGCAGTCTCTTCCCAGAGAACACTGAAGCTTTCTTT.

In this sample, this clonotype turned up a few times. The CDR3 sequence is CASSREVVDTQYF. CDR3 DNA: TGTGCCAGCAGCCGGGAGGTAGTAGATACGCAGTATTTT. The rearrangement uses TRBV7-2 and TRBJ2-3; the match to TRBD2 covers 7 bases. The CDR3 totals 13 residues. After removal of 5 bases from V and 5 bases from J, the junction contained 4 bases not matched to a gene. Per germline, CDR1 SGHTA and CDR2 FQGNSA.

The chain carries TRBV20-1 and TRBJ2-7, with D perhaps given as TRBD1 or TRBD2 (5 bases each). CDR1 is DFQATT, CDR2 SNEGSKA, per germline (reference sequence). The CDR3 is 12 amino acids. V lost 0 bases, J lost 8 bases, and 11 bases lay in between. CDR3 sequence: CSARESGTQQYF. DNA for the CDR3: TGCAGTGCTAGAGAATCCGGGACGCAGCAGTACTTC.

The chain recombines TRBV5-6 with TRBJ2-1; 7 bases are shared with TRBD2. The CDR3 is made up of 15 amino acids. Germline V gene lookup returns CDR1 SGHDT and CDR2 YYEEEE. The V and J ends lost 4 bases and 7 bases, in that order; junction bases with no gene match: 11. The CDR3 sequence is CASSRRVGGGNEQFF. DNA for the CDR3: TGTGCCAGCAGCAGACGGGTGGGGGGGGGGAATGAGCAGTTCTTC.

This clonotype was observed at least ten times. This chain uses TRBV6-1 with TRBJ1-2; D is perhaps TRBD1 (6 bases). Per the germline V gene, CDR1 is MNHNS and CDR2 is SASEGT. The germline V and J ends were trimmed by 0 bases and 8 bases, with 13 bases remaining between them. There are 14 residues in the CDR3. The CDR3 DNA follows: TGTGCCAGCAGTGAAGCGGGAGGGGGACACGGCTACACCTTC. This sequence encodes CASSEAGGGHGYTF.